The T cell receptor (beta chain) under discussion was sequenced for a study of blood T cell repertoires in COVID-19. The overall study: Samples of COVID-19 (acute and convalescent) were obtained from the United States, Italy and Spain. T cells, B-cell-depleted T cells, or PBMCs supplied cDNA or gDNA.

V lost 1 base and J lost 9, with 13 bases in between. From germline, CDR1 is SGHTA and CDR2 FQGNSA. The CDR3 runs to 14 residues. Original handling: Reference gene primer amplification in the assay estimated nucleated cell counts. Only in-frame clones appear in the TCRdb table, and some are missing; sequencing was by immunoSEQ multiplex PCR. That table gives V, J and clone size, and the DNA gave D and trimming. Found here are about 380,000 clones, about four fifths of them singletons; the top ten hold around 1.1%. The chain links TRBV7-2 to TRBJ2-1; a weak D match, TRBD2 (6 bases). The material sequenced was peripheral blood. This TCR was recovered from a human donor with acute or convalescent COVID-19. The donor label of this sample is uncertain. The CDR3 nucleotides are TGTGCCAGCAGCTTAGACAGGACTATAGGTGAGCAGTTCTTC. It encodes CASSLDRTIGEQFF.